This entry concerns a single T cell receptor (beta chain). Its target is not known. Data came from immunoSEQ multiplex PCR; TCRdb stores just in-frame clones and leaves some out. The sample has under 90,000 clones, roughly 89% seen once. The data derive from a study of graft-versus-host responses after intestinal transplantation. Study as a whole: Transplants given to recipients were multivisceral, liver-intestinal, or isolated intestinal.

Whole-study results and caveats: Recipient bone marrow held GvH clones, some seen earlier in ileum or blood.

V shed 7 bases and J shed 0 bases, with 22 bases lying between them. Germline CDR1 SNHLY, CDR2 FYNNEI. This CDR3 region has 18 residues. The sample here was unstimulated CD8+ T cells sorted from spleen or lymph node cells, taken before transplant. The sequence came from a human donor who was the organ donor for an intestinal transplant. The chain links TRBV2 to TRBJ1-5; the D gene is possibly TRBD1 (6 bases). The CDR3 here is CASTPVQTGEDSNQPQHF. The CDR3 nucleotides read TGTGCCAGCACTCCAGTCCAGACAGGAGAGGATAGCAATCAGCCCCAGCATTTT.